A single sample gave rise to the 25 T cell receptor beta chains below, sequenced in a study of cytomegalovirus exposure and HLA in healthy donors. PCR amplification relied on 60 Vbeta primers (plus 13 Jbeta primers). Data came from immunoSEQ multiplex PCR; TCRdb stores just in-frame clones and leaves some out. The sample shows about 160,000 clones, around 76% of them seen only once. Specimen: PBMCs. These receptors all come from a man aged 55 to 69 in good health and CMV-seronegative.

The chain couples TRBV7-9 to TRBJ1-5, with D unresolved. The CDR3 length is 15 residues. Germline V gives CDR1 SEHNR, CDR2 FQNEAQ (reference sequence). The V and J ends lost 1 base and 1 base respectively, with 8 bases between them. The CDR3 region has the DNA TGTGCCAGCAGCTTAGGAGGGATGAGCAATCAGCCCCAGCATTTT. Amino acids: CASSLGGMSNQPQHF. Drawing the rest from reference TRBV7-9 and TRBJ1-5, the complete variable domain is DTGVSQNPRHKITKRGQNVTFRCDPISEHNRLYWYRQTLGQGPEFLTYFQNEAQLEKSRLLSDRFSAERPKGSFSTLEIQRTEQGDSAMYLCASSLGGMSNQPQHFGDGTRLSIL.

The chain carries TRBV2 and TRBJ1-5, with D possibly TRBD1 on 5 matching bases. Germline V gene lookup returns CDR1 SNHLY and CDR2 FYNNEI. Trimming cost V 5 bases and J 0 bases, with 14 bases left between them. The CDR3 runs 16 residues. DNA of the CDR3: TGTGCCAGCAGTTCCCTTTCGACAGATAGCAATCAGCCCCAGCATTTT. Its translation: CASSSLSTDSNQPQHF.

A few counts support this clone. The chain is built from TRBV27 and TRBJ2-5, with TRBD2 matching 12 bases. Germline V gives CDR1 MNHEY, CDR2 SMNVEV (reference sequence). The trim removed 6 bases at V and 5 bases at J, leaving 10 bases unmatched. The CDR3 consists of 16 residues. The CDR3 DNA reads as TGTGCCAGCAGGGATAACCTACTAGCGGGAGGCGAGACCCAGTACTTC. It is translated as CASRDNLLAGGETQYF.

This clone was observed a few times. CDR3 nucleotide sequence: TGTGCCAGCACCGAGCCGGGACAGGGGTCCGGAGGGTGGTATTTT. As protein: CASTEPGQGSGGWYF. This sequence joins TRBV28 and TRBJ2-3; 10 nucleotides line up with TRBD1. The CDR3 loop spans 15 amino acids. V lost 7 bases to trimming and J lost 14 bases; unmatched junction nucleotides: 18. Germline CDR1 reads MDHEN; CDR2 reads SYDVKM. Full variable domain (rest looked up from reference TRBV28 and TRBJ2-3): DVKVTQSSRYLVKRTGEKVFLECVQDMDHENMFWYRQDPGLGLRLIYFSYDVKMKEKGDIPEGYSVSREKKERFSLILESASTNQTSMYLCASTEPGQGSGGWYFGPGTRLTVL.

This chain joins TRBV29-1 and TRBJ1-2, with a possible D match to TRBD1 (5 bases). The V end lost 3 bases, the J end lost 4 bases, and 9 bases lay between the germline ends. The germline V gene has CDR1 SQVTM and CDR2 ANQGSEA. This CDR3 is built from 12 residues. For the CDR3, the DNA is TGCAGCGTTGATCACAGGACCTATGGCTACACCTTC. The encoded protein is CSVDHRTYGYTF. Full variable domain (outside the CDR3, taken from reference TRBV29-1 and TRBJ1-2): SAVISQKPSRDICQRGTSLTIQCQVDSQVTMMFWYRQQPGQSLTLIATANQGSEATYESGFVIDKFPISRPNLTFSTLTVSNMSPEDSSIYLCSVDHRTYGYTFGSGTRLTVV.

The chain couples TRBV5-1 to TRBJ1-4; no definite D call. Per germline, CDR1 SGHRS and CDR2 YFSETQ. This CDR3 region has 14 residues. Trimming stripped 4 bases from V and 4 bases from J, with 11 bases between. CDR3 sequence reads: CASSLSGNNEKLFF. The CDR3 nucleotides are TGCGCCAGCAGCCTTTCGGGGAATAATGAAAAACTGTTTTTT.

The chain uses TRBV7-9 and TRBJ2-1; D not certain. Germline lookup yields CDR1 SEHNR and CDR2 FQNEAQ (reference sequence). V lost 1 base to trimming and J lost 14 bases, with 12 bases between them. The CDR3 extends over 12 amino acids. CDR3 in amino acids: CASSLGYLSKFF. CDR3 nucleotide sequence: TGTGCCAGCAGCTTAGGATACCTATCAAAGTTCTTC.

The J gene is TRBJ1-6, the V gene TRBV4-1, with unresolved D. Germline V gene sequence: CDR1 MGHRA, CDR2 YSYEKL. The V end lost 1 base, the J end lost 5 bases, and 15 bases lay between the germline ends. The CDR3 totals 17 residues. Here the CDR3 reads CASSQGVAAGNNSPLHF. The CDR3 DNA is TGCGCCAGCAGCCAAGGGGTAGCGGCCGGCAATAATTCACCCCTCCACTTT.

The gene calls are TRBV5-4 and TRBJ2-1; D not certain. CDR3 length: 15 amino acids. V was trimmed by 4 bases and J by 0 bases, leaving 11 bases between them. CDR1 SGHNT and CDR2 YYREEE come from the germline V gene (reference sequence). For the CDR3, the DNA is TGTGCCAGCAGCCTTGCCCAGGCCTCCTACAATGAGCAGTTCTTC. It is translated as CASSLAQASYNEQFF.

The V call is TRBV2, the J call TRBJ2-4, with 16 bases fitting TRBD2. Germline lookup yields CDR1 SNHLY and CDR2 FYNNEI. This CDR3 is 20 amino acids long. With 7 bases clipped from V and 1 base from J, the junction kept 13 bases outside the gene matches. CDR3 amino acids: CASTRADPGLAGGAKNIQYF. The CDR3 DNA is TGTGCCAGCACCCGGGCAGATCCGGGACTAGCGGGGGGGGCCAAAAACATTCAGTACTTC.

The gene calls are TRBV2 and TRBJ2-7; 9 bases line up with TRBD1. The CDR3 has 12 residues. The V segment lost 11 bases and the J segment 7 bases; nucleotides outside the gene matches: 9. CDR1 and CDR2 from the germline V gene are SNHLY and FYNNEI. The CDR3 bases are TGTGCCCAACAGGGGGCAAGAGGGGAGCAGTACTTC. Its protein product is CAQQGARGEQYF.

As to this clone: An end of the junction differs from the germline gene, which may be a read error. The gene calls are TRBV7-9 and TRBJ1-2; unclear D gene. CDR3 length equals 14 residues. Germline values: CDR1 SEHNR, CDR2 FQNEAQ (reference sequence). CDR3 residues: CSSSTGSFADGYTF. As DNA, the CDR3 is TGTTCCAGCAGCACCGGGTCCTTTGCGGATGGCTACACCTTC. The variable domain in full, completed from reference TRBV7-9 and TRBJ1-2, reads DTGVSQNPRHKITKRGQNVTFRCDPISEHNRLYWYRQTLGQGPEFLTYFQNEAQLEKSRLLSDRFSAERPKGSFSTLEIQRTEQGDSAMYLCSSSTGSFADGYTFGSGTRLTVV.

The J gene is TRBJ1-2, the V gene TRBV7-2; 7 positions agree with TRBD1. The CDR3 has 18 amino acids. CDR1 SGHTA and CDR2 FQGNSA come from the germline V gene. V shed 4 bases and J 1 base; nucleotides not matched to a gene: 15. CDR3: CASSSRASERGLNYGYTF. The CDR3 DNA follows: TGTGCCAGCAGCTCGCGGGCGTCCGAAAGGGGGCTTAACTATGGCTACACCTTC.

The chain couples TRBV5-1 to TRBJ2-5; 7 bases are a match to TRBD1. The CDR3 length is 14 residues. Germline CDR1 SGHRS, CDR2 YFSETQ. V was pared by 4 bases and J by 5 bases, with 8 bases of the junction left unmatched. CDR3 nucleotide sequence: TGCGCCAGCAGCCCGGGACAGCTTCTGGAGACCCAGTACTTC. Translating it yields CASSPGQLLETQYF. The whole variable domain, filled in from reference TRBV5-1 and TRBJ2-5, reads KAGVTQTPRYLIKTRGQQVTLSCSPISGHRSVSWYQQTPGQGLQFLFEYFSETQRNKGNFPGRFSGRQFSNSRSEMNVSTLELGDSALYLCASSPGQLLETQYFGPGTRLLVL.

The chain joins TRBV9 to TRBJ1-2; the match to TRBD1 covers 8 bases. Trimming cost V 3 bases and J 3 bases; bases outside gene matches: 7. The CDR3 has 15 amino acids. Per the germline V gene, CDR1 is SGDLS and CDR2 is YYNGEE. CDR3 region: CASSDDRGVDYGYTF. The CDR3 coding sequence is TGTGCCAGCAGCGACGACAGGGGTGTGGACTATGGCTACACCTTC.

The chain has TRBV4-3 and TRBJ1-2; D call uncertain. CDR3 size: 18 residues. The ends were cut back, 0 bases at V and 1 base at J, with 18 bases in the middle. In germline, CDR1 is LGHNA, CDR2 YSLEER. The CDR3 DNA reads TGCGCCAGCAGCCAAGATGCCCAGCGGATGAATTATAACTATGGCTACACCTTC. Protein product: CASSQDAQRMNYNYGYTF.

The chain recombines TRBV6-1 with TRBJ1-1; D perhaps matches TRBD1 (6 bases). V shed 5 bases and J shed 3 bases, with 13 bases lying between them. Germline loops: CDR1 MNHNS, CDR2 SASEGT. The CDR3 length is 14 residues. The CDR3 nucleotides read TGTGCCAGCAGTTTCAGCAGGGGTGACACTGAAGCTTTCTTT. It yields the protein CASSFSRGDTEAFF.

This clone occurred once. The chain employs TRBV19 and TRBJ2-7, with 12 bases fitting TRBD2. This CDR3 is built from 16 residues. Germline values: CDR1 LNHDA, CDR2 SQIVND (reference sequence). The V segment lost 6 bases and the J segment 1 base; nucleotides outside the gene matches: 7. For the CDR3, the DNA is TGTGCCAGTAGCCGGACTAGCGGGGCTCCTTCCTACGAGCAGTACTTC. Encoded protein: CASSRTSGAPSYEQYF.

The rearrangement joins TRBV5-4 to TRBJ2-7; the D gene is possibly TRBD1 (6 bases). Between the trimmed V and J ends, which lost 2 bases and 6 bases, there was a span of 9 bases. Germline CDR1 reads SGHNT; CDR2 reads YYREEE (reference sequence). The CDR3 is 12 residues long. CDR3 amino acids: CASSFGGGEQYF. As DNA, the CDR3 is TGTGCCAGCAGCTTTGGGGGCGGCGAGCAGTACTTC.

This clone is a singleton in its sample. The chain is built from TRBV18 and TRBJ2-5; D not certain. Trimming took off 4 bases at V and 0 bases at J, with 12 bases between the two ends. The CDR3 is 15 residues long. CDR1 KGHSH and CDR2 LQKENI come from the germline V gene. The DNA of the CDR3 is TGTGCCAGCTCACTCAGTTTCCAGGACCAAGAGACCCAGTACTTC. Its translation is CASSLSFQDQETQYF.

V is TRBV7-9 and J is TRBJ1-5; 8 bases match TRBD1. This CDR3 contains 14 residues. Germline V gives CDR1 SEHNR, CDR2 FQNEAQ (reference sequence). Trimming cost V 3 bases and J 6 bases; bases outside gene matches: 4. The CDR3 loop reads CASSLGQEGQPQHF. CDR3 sequence (DNA): TGTGCCAGCAGCTTGGGACAGGAGGGTCAGCCCCAGCATTTT.

The chain combines TRBV6-6 with TRBJ1-5; 7 bases match TRBD1. V was pared by 2 bases and J by 3 bases, with 1 base of the junction left unmatched. CDR1 and CDR2 (germline): MNHNY, SVGAGI (reference sequence). CDR3 length: 14 amino acids. The CDR3 DNA is TGTGCCAGCAGTTACAGGGGGCCCAATCAGCCCCAGCATTTT. Translating it yields CASSYRGPNQPQHF.

This sequence joins TRBV19 and TRBJ1-4, with TRBD1 as a possible D gene (5 bases). CDR3 length: 14 amino acids. Germline V CDR1 and CDR2: LNHDA, SQIVND (reference sequence). Trimming shortened V by 8 bases and J by 8 bases, and 18 bases separated the two germline ends. The CDR3 coding sequence is TGTGCCAGTGCCCCAAGTAGGGGTCAAGAAAAACTGTTTTTT. As protein: CASAPSRGQEKLFF.

This rearrangement joins TRBV6-1 to TRBJ1-2; 8 nucleotides match TRBD1. The CDR3 loop spans 15 amino acids. CDR1 and CDR2 (germline): MNHNS, SASEGT. The ends lost 0 bases at V and 8 bases at J; junction bases unmatched: 8. The CDR3 spells CASSEAGRGPGGYTF. In nucleotides, the CDR3 is TGTGCCAGCAGTGAAGCGGGCAGGGGGCCAGGGGGCTACACCTTC.

In DNA form, the CDR3 reads TGCGCCAGCAGCTTGGGGATTAGCGGGGGGGCCAGTTCAGATACGCAGTATTTT. This codes for CASSLGISGGASSDTQYF. V gene TRBV5-1 combines with J gene TRBJ2-3, with 11 bases lining up with TRBD2. Germline CDR1 SGHRS, CDR2 YFSETQ. The CDR3 totals 18 residues. Losses at the gene ends were 0 bases for V and 4 bases for J; bases not matched to a gene: 10.